This paragraph covers one T cell receptor (beta chain) sequence. This sample is drawn from a study of blood T cell repertoires in COVID-19. The wider study: Acute and convalescent COVID-19 specimens originated in the United States, Italy and Spain.

Study processing details: Reference gene primer amplification gave estimated nucleated cell counts. Sequenced by immunoSEQ multiplex PCR; TCRdb stores in-frame clones only, minus some. The DNA was the basis for D and trimming; V, J and clone size are from that table. The sample comprises roughly 250,000 clones, approximately 90% of which are singletons, and 2.3% rests with the top ten. Participant-reported clinical history was the basis for cohort assignment. The CDR3 is 15 amino acids. Germline V gene data show CDR1 as SNHLY and CDR2 as FYNNEI. V shed 4 bases and J 2 bases; nucleotides not matched to a gene: 7.

Sample: PBMCs or T cells enriched from blood (not recorded which). This chain uses TRBV2 with TRBJ1-1, with 7 bases matching TRBD1. The receptor's source is a woman aged 40 to 49 with acute COVID-19. CDR3 sequence: CASSVGTVRNTEAFF. The CDR3 region has the DNA TGTGCCAGCAGTGTAGGGACAGTGCGAAACACTGAAGCTTTCTTT.